This T cell receptor beta chain was sequenced during a study of T-cell memory formation after mild COVID-19. Study-wide results and limits: CD4/CD8 balance held among clones contracting day 15 to 85, and later expanders leaned CD4+. Most CD4+ clones that shrank were in CM and EM, while CD8+ ones turned up in EMRA. Within pre-infection memory, some responding clones were found, suggesting cross-reactive memory joined.

Constant-segment primers served in 5'RACE that generated TCR alpha and TCR beta cDNA libraries bearing sample barcodes and UMIs. One entry per CDR3 protein results from TCRdb running MiXCR on the 5' RACE reads. The sample includes 450,000 to 700,000 distinct CDR3 sequences, more than 15% seen only once; the top ten take 12%. The CDR3 has 16 residues. V dropped 5 bases and J dropped 2; count of bases not matched to a gene: 5. Germline CDR1 and CDR2: SGHTA and FQGNSA. As to this clonotype: No antigen is known for it.

The receptor's source is an adult woman who had mild COVID-19 (a few samples of this study predate the infection). Cell type and time point are not known. The J gene is TRBJ2-6, the V gene TRBV7-2, with 8 bases that match TRBD1. Sequencing was done on a sample of PBMCs or a T cell subset sorted from them (not recorded which). CDR3 sequence: CASSADRGTGANVLTF. The DNA of the CDR3 is TGTGCCAGCAGCGCAGACAGGGGAACTGGGGCCAACGTCCTGACTTTC.